Listed below are T cell receptor beta chains from one sample, sequenced in a study of blood T cell repertoires in COVID-19. TCRdb keeps only in-frame clones here, not all; method: immunoSEQ multiplex PCR. Of under 200,000 clones detected, approximately 90% appear once; the ten largest clones hold roughly 3.3%. The sample consisted of peripheral blood. These receptors originate from a man between 18 and 29 years old with active or convalescent COVID-19. CDR3s include the opening cysteine and the closing phenylalanine or tryptophan. The D gene is left open where the match is weak. Rows give clone size only sometimes, using once, few, many, or a class for an expanded clone.

v_call: TRBV7-2; d_call: TRBD2; j_call: TRBJ2-2; clone_size: -; cdr3_aa: CASCSGVVGELFF; cdr3_nt: TGTGCCAGCTGTAGCGGGGTGGTCGGGGAGCTGTTTTTT
v_call: TRBV6-5; d_call: TRBD1; j_call: TRBJ2-7; clone_size: -; cdr3_aa: CASSRGQGSHEQYF; cdr3_nt: TGTGCCAGCAGTAGGGGACAGGGTTCCCACGAGCAGTACTTC
v_call: TRBV28; d_call: -; j_call: TRBJ1-5; clone_size: -; cdr3_aa: CASSFSVIYSNQPQHF; cdr3_nt: TGTGCCAGCAGTTTCTCTGTTATATATAGCAATCAGCCCCAGCATTTT
v_call: TRBV6-5; d_call: -; j_call: TRBJ2-3; clone_size: once; cdr3_aa: CASTRGGWADTQYF; cdr3_nt: TGTGCCAGCACCAGAGGGGGTTGGGCAGATACGCAGTATTTT
v_call: TRBV6-5; d_call: TRBD1; j_call: TRBJ1-2; clone_size: -; cdr3_aa: CASSAGQGGYTF; cdr3_nt: TGTGCCAGCAGCGCCGGACAGGGAGGCTACACCTTC
v_call: TRBV3-1/TRBV3-2; d_call: -; j_call: TRBJ1-2; clone_size: -; cdr3_aa: CASSPMIGEWGYTF; cdr3_nt: TGTGCCAGCAGTCCCATGATCGGTGAATGGGGCTACACCTTC
v_call: TRBV5-4; d_call: TRBD2; j_call: TRBJ2-1; clone_size: -; cdr3_aa: CASSPGLVDYNEQFF; cdr3_nt: TGTGCCAGCAGCCCGGGACTAGTGGACTACAATGAGCAGTTCTTC
v_call: TRBV29-1; d_call: TRBD1; j_call: TRBJ1-1; clone_size: -; cdr3_aa: CSVVQGDTEAFF; cdr3_nt: TGCAGCGTTGTACAGGGGGACACTGAAGCTTTCTTT
v_call: TRBV28; d_call: TRBD2; j_call: TRBJ2-5; clone_size: -; cdr3_aa: CASSSAPGRGGGETQYF; cdr3_nt: TGTGCCAGCAGTTCCGCCCCCGGGCGGGGGGGCGGAGAGACCCAGTACTTC
v_call: TRBV24-1; d_call: -; j_call: TRBJ2-2; clone_size: -; cdr3_aa: CAALGETGELFF; cdr3_nt: TGTGCCGCCTTAGGGGAAACCGGGGAGCTGTTTTTT
v_call: TRBV3-1/TRBV3-2; d_call: -; j_call: TRBJ2-5; clone_size: -; cdr3_aa: CASSQGTGDQETQYF; cdr3_nt: TGTGCCAGCAGCCAAGGTACCGGAGACCAAGAGACCCAGTACTTC
v_call: TRBV5-1; d_call: -; j_call: TRBJ1-1; clone_size: -; cdr3_aa: CASSFITDTEAFF; cdr3_nt: TGCGCCAGCAGCTTTATTACGGACACTGAAGCTTTCTTT
v_call: TRBV5-1; d_call: -; j_call: TRBJ2-5; clone_size: -; cdr3_aa: CASSLSPPGSQSGTQYF; cdr3_nt: TGCGCCAGCAGCTTATCCCCTCCTGGGTCTCAATCGGGGACCCAGTACTTC
v_call: TRBV5-1; d_call: -; j_call: TRBJ1-2; clone_size: -; cdr3_aa: CASSAGENYGYTF; cdr3_nt: TGCGCCAGCAGCGCGGGTGAGAACTATGGCTACACCTTC
v_call: TRBV5-6; d_call: -; j_call: TRBJ1-1; clone_size: -; cdr3_aa: CASSFLTRSTEAFF; cdr3_nt: TGTGCCAGCAGCTTTCTGACCAGGTCCACTGAAGCTTTCTTT
v_call: TRBV12-5; d_call: -; j_call: TRBJ2-3; clone_size: -; cdr3_aa: CAVGGGATDTQYF; cdr3_nt: TGTGCGGTGGGGGGAGGAGCCACAGATACGCAGTATTTT
v_call: TRBV4-2; d_call: -; j_call: TRBJ2-2; clone_size: -; cdr3_aa: CASSQDQGRPTGELFF; cdr3_nt: TGTGCCAGCAGCCAAGATCAGGGAAGGCCCACCGGGGAGCTGTTTTTT
v_call: TRBV2; d_call: TRBD2; j_call: TRBJ2-3; clone_size: -; cdr3_aa: CASSEEAGGSDTQYF; cdr3_nt: TGTGCCAGCAGTGAGGAAGCGGGGGGATCTGATACGCAGTATTTT
v_call: TRBV29-1; d_call: TRBD1; j_call: TRBJ1-2; clone_size: -; cdr3_aa: CSGRTGVNYGYTF; cdr3_nt: TGCAGCGGTAGGACAGGGGTAAACTATGGCTACACCTTC
v_call: TRBV29-1; d_call: -; j_call: TRBJ2-3; clone_size: -; cdr3_aa: CSAEGRRDTDTQYF; cdr3_nt: TGCAGCGCGGAGGGACGGAGGGACACAGATACGCAGTATTTT
v_call: TRBV6-5; d_call: -; j_call: TRBJ2-7; clone_size: -; cdr3_aa: CASSLIGDTYYEQYF; cdr3_nt: TGTGCCAGCAGCCTGATTGGGGACACTTACTACGAGCAGTACTTC
v_call: TRBV23-1; d_call: -; j_call: TRBJ2-4; clone_size: -; cdr3_aa: CASSDPEVEENIQYF; cdr3_nt: TGCGCCAGCAGCGATCCTGAGGTTGAGGAAAACATTCAGTACTTC
v_call: TRBV19; d_call: -; j_call: TRBJ2-3; clone_size: once; cdr3_aa: CASSMVFGGGAHGDTQYF; cdr3_nt: TGTGCCAGTAGTATGGTTTTTGGAGGGGGGGCCCACGGAGATACGCAGTATTTT
v_call: TRBV5-5; d_call: -; j_call: TRBJ2-1; clone_size: -; cdr3_aa: CASSSRVYPDEQFF; cdr3_nt: TGTGCCAGCAGCTCCCGGGTTTATCCGGATGAGCAGTTCTTC
v_call: TRBV7-3; d_call: TRBD2; j_call: TRBJ2-1; clone_size: -; cdr3_aa: CASSPQAGGRASNEQFF; cdr3_nt: TGTGCCAGCAGCCCACAGGCAGGCGGGAGGGCCTCCAATGAGCAGTTCTTC
v_call: TRBV2; d_call: -; j_call: TRBJ2-5; clone_size: few; cdr3_aa: CASSVRGGTQYF; cdr3_nt: TGTGCCAGCAGTGTTAGGGGGGGGACCCAGTACTTC
v_call: TRBV28; d_call: -; j_call: TRBJ1-2; clone_size: -; cdr3_aa: CASRGGARAYGYTF; cdr3_nt: TGTGCCAGCAGGGGTGGGGCCCGGGCCTATGGCTACACCTTC
v_call: TRBV5-6; d_call: TRBD1; j_call: TRBJ1-3; clone_size: -; cdr3_aa: CASSLWKTGIGNTIYF; cdr3_nt: TGTGCCAGCAGCTTATGGAAGACAGGGATTGGAAACACCATATATTTT
v_call: TRBV6-2/TRBV6-3; d_call: -; j_call: TRBJ2-1; clone_size: -; cdr3_aa: CASSYGGSSLNEQFF; cdr3_nt: TGTGCCAGCAGTTACGGGGGCAGTTCCCTCAATGAGCAGTTCTTC
v_call: TRBV6-5; d_call: -; j_call: TRBJ1-2; clone_size: -; cdr3_aa: CASSYSVPAVWGYTF; cdr3_nt: TGTGCCAGCAGTTACTCCGTGCCCGCGGTTTGGGGCTACACCTTC
v_call: TRBV11-2; d_call: -; j_call: TRBJ2-3; clone_size: -; cdr3_aa: CASSFQDTQYF; cdr3_nt: TGTGCCAGCAGCTTCCAAGATACGCAGTATTTT
v_call: TRBV5-1; d_call: -; j_call: TRBJ1-4; clone_size: once; cdr3_aa: CASSLEGAGEKLFF; cdr3_nt: TGCGCCAGCAGCTTGGAAGGGGCAGGTGAAAAACTGTTTTTT